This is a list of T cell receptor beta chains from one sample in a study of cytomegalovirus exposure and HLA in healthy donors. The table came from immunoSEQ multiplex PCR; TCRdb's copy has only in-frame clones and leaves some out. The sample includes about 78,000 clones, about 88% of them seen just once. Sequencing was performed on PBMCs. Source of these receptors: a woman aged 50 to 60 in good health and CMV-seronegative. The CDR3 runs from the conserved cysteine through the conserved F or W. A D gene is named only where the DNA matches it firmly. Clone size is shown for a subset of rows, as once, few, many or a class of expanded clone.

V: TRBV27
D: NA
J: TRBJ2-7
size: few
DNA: TGTGCCAGCAGTTTAGCTCCGGGACTTCACTACGAGCAGTACTTC
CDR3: CASSLAPGLHYEQYF

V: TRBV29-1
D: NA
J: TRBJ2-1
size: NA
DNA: TGCAGCGTTGAAAAACTAGCTGTCGAGCAGTTCTTC
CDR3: CSVEKLAVEQFF

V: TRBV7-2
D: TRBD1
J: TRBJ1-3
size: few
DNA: TGTGCCAGCAGCGCGACAGGGTCAACTGGAAACACCATATATTTT
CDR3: CASSATGSTGNTIYF

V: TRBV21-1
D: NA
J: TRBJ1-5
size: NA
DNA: TGTGCCAGCAGTCCGACAGGATATAGCAATCAGCCCCAGCATTTT
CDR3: CASSPTGYSNQPQHF

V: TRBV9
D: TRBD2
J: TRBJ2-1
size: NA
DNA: TGTGCCAGCAGCCCTTCTCCCCCCTGGGTAGCGGGGATTGAGCAGTTCTTC
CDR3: CASSPSPPWVAGIEQFF

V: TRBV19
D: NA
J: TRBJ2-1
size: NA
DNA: TGTGCCAGTAGTGCGGGGAGCAATGAGCAGTTCTTC
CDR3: CASSAGSNEQFF

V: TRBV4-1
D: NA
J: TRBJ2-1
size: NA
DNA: TGCGCCAGCAGCCAAGCGGATGAGCAGTTCTTC
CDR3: CASSQADEQFF

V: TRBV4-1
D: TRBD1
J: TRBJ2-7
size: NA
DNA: TGCGCCAGCAGCCATTGGACAGGGGGCTCCTACGAGCAGTACTTC
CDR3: CASSHWTGGSYEQYF

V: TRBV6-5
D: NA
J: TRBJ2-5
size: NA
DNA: TGTGCCAGCGGCCGGGACTCACGCGAGACCCAGTACTTC
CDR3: CASGRDSRETQYF

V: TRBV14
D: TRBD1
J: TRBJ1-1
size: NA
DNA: TGTGCCAGCAGCCCTCCGACAGGGCGTCGGAACACTGAAGCTTTCTTT
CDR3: CASSPPTGRRNTEAFF

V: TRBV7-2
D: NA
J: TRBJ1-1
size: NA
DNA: TGTGCCAGCAGCTTAGGGGGGGGGATGAACACTGAAGCTTTCTTT
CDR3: CASSLGGGMNTEAFF

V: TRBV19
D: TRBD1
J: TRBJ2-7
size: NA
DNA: TGTGCCAGTACCCCGGGACAGGGGTACGAGCAGTACTTC
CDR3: CASTPGQGYEQYF

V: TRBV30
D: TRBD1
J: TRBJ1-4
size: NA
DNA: TGTGCCTGTTCCCCGGGACAGGGTTTGTTACTGTTTTTT
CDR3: CACSPGQGLLLFF

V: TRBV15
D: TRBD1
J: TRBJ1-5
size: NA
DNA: TGTGCCACCAGCACGGGACAGATTAATCAGCCCCAGCATTTT
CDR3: CATSTGQINQPQHF

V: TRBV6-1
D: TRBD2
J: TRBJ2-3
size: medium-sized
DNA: TGTGCCAGCAGTGAACTAGCGGGGGGGCCAGATACGCAGTATTTT
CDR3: CASSELAGGPDTQYF

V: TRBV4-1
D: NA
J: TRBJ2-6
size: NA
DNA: TGCGCCAGCAGCCCCACCGCCGTGGCAGGAATAAGCTCTGGGGCCAACGTCCTGACTTTC
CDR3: CASSPTAVAGISSGANVLTF

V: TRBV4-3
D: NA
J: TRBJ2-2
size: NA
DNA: TGCGCCAGCAGCCAAGATCGGGCCGGGGAGCTGTTTTTT
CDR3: CASSQDRAGELFF

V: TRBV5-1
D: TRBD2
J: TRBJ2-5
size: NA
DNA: TGCGCCAGCAGCTCCGGGACTAGCGGGGGGGCGGAGACCCAGTACTTC
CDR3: CASSSGTSGGAETQYF

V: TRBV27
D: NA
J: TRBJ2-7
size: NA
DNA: TGTGCCAGCACCATCACCTACGAGCAGTACTTC
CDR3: CASTITYEQYF

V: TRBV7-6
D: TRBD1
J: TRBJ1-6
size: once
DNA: TGTGCCAGCAGCGGAGAGGACAGGGGGCGGTCACCCCTCCACTTT
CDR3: CASSGEDRGRSPLHF

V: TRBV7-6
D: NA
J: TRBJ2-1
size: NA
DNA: TGTGCCAGCAGCTTCGGCGGAAGGGGCGGATACAATGAGCAGTTCTTC
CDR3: CASSFGGRGGYNEQFF

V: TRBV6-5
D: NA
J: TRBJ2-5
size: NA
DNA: TGTGCCAGCTTGGCGGCTTTCGGAGAGACCCAGTACTTC
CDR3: CASLAAFGETQYF

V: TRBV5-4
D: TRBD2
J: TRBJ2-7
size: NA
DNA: TGTGCCAGCAGCCTCGGACTAGCGGGAGGGAGCGAGCAGTACTTC
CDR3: CASSLGLAGGSEQYF

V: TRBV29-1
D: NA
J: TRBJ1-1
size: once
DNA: TGCAGCGTTGGGAGGAGGTTGAGCACTGAAGCTTTCTTT
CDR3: CSVGRRLSTEAFF

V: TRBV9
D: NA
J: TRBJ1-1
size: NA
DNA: TGTGCCAGCATTTTCAGCACTGAAGCTTTCTTT
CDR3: CASIFSTEAFF

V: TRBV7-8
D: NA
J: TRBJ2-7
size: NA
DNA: TGTGCCAGCAGCTCGTCCCGGGACTGGCCCTCTATCTCCTACGAGCAGTACTTC
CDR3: CASSSSRDWPSISYEQYF

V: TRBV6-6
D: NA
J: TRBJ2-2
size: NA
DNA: TGTGCCAGCAGCCGGGGAGCGGTTAACACCGGGGAGCTGTTTTTT
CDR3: CASSRGAVNTGELFF

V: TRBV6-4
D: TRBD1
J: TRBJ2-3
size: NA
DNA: TGTGCCAGCAGTGGACAGGGGGATACGCAGTATTTT
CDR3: CASSGQGDTQYF

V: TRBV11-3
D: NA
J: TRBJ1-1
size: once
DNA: TGTGCCAGCAGCTTAGACAGGGTTACTGAAGCTTTCTTT
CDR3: CASSLDRVTEAFF

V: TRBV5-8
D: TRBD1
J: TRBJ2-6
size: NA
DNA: TGTGCCAGCAGCTTAGGACAGGGGGCGACTGGGGCCAACGTCCTGACTTTC
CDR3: CASSLGQGATGANVLTF

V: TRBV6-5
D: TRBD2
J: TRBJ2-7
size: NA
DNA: TGTGCCAGCAGCCGACTAGCGGGACCGGGGTACGAGCAGTACTTC
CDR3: CASSRLAGPGYEQYF

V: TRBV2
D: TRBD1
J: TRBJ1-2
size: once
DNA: TGTGCCAGCACCGTCTCGACAGGGTACGGCTACACCTTC
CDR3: CASTVSTGYGYTF

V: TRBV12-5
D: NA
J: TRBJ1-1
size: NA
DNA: TGTGCTAGTGAGGGGTTTCGGCAGACTGAAGCTTTCTTT
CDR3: CASEGFRQTEAFF

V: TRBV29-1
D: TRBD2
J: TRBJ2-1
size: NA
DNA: TGCAGCGTTGAAGAAGGGGGAATTAGACTAGCGCGGACCTACAATGAGCAGTTCTTC
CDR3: CSVEEGGIRLARTYNEQFF

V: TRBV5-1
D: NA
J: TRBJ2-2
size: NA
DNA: TGCGCCAGCAGTCGTGTCAGGGATGGTCCCGGGGAGCTGTTTTTT
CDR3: CASSRVRDGPGELFF

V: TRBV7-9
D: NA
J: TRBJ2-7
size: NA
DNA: TGTGCCAGCAGCCCTTCCCTAGGGGAGGACGAGCAGTACTTC
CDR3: CASSPSLGEDEQYF

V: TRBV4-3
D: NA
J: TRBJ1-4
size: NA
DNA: TGCGCCAGCAGCCAAGATTTCGGGAGTAATGAAAAACTGTTTTTT
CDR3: CASSQDFGSNEKLFF

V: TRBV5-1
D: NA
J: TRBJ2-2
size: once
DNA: TGCGCCAGCAGGCCAGACAGCAAGACCGGGGAGCTGTTTTTT
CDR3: CASRPDSKTGELFF

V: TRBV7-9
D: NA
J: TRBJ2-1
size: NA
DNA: TGTGCCAGCAGCTCGACTACCTACAATGAGCAGTTCTTC
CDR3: CASSSTTYNEQFF

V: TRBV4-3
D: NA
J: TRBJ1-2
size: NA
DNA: TGCGCCAGCAGCCAAGACGGACACCTCCCTGACTATGGCTACACCTTC
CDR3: CASSQDGHLPDYGYTF

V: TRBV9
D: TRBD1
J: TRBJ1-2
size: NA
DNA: TGTGCCAGCAGCGTCCGCCGGACAGGGGGTGGCTATGGCTACACCTTC
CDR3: CASSVRRTGGGYGYTF

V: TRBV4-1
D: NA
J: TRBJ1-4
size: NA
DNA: TGCGCCAGCAGCCAGCCGACAGCAACTAATGAAAAACTGTTTTTT
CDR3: CASSQPTATNEKLFF

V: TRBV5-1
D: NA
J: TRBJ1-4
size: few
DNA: TGCGCCAGCAGCACTATGTACGGGGGAGGTGAAAAACTGTTTTTT
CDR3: CASSTMYGGGEKLFF

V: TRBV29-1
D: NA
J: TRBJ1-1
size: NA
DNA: TGCAGCGCCCGGGTGAGGGAGTTTGAAGCTTTCTTT
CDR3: CSARVREFEAFF

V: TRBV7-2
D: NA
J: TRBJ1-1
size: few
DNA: TGTGCCAGCAGCTTCATGCCAGGGGCCGCGAACACTGAAGCTTTCTTT
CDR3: CASSFMPGAANTEAFF

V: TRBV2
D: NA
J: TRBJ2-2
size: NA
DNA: TGTGCCAGCAGTGAATTGGCTAGCGCTAACACCGGGGAGCTGTTTTTT
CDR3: CASSELASANTGELFF